The rows below give T cell receptor beta chains drawn from one sample of a study of shared clonotypes between healthy human individuals. The method was immunoSEQ multiplex PCR; TCRdb's version includes in-frame clones alone and lacks a portion of them. This repertoire shows hundreds of thousands of clones, roughly 96% found once; its top ten account for over 0.1%. The sequenced sample was naive CD8+ T cells sorted from blood. The source is a woman aged 25 to 39 in good health. CDR3s include the opening cysteine and the closing phenylalanine or tryptophan. A D gene is named only where the DNA matches it firmly. The size entry is marked missing in some rows and otherwise reads once, few, many or a size class.

>-|TRBJ2-2|-|TRBV5-1
CASSLFLRYTGELFF
TGCGCCAGCAGCCTGTTTCTGAGATACACCGGGGAGCTGTTTTTT
>-|TRBJ2-7|TRBD1|TRBV15
CATSRGQGEYEQYF
TGTGCCACCAGCAGAGGGCAGGGGGAATACGAGCAGTACTTC
>-|TRBJ2-7|-|TRBV5-4
CASSVGLPGEQYF
TGTGCCAGCAGCGTGGGACTTCCCGGCGAGCAGTACTTC
>-|TRBJ1-3|TRBD1|TRBV5-5
CASSFPGGDHTIYF
TGTGCCAGCAGCTTCCCAGGGGGTGATCACACCATATATTTT
>once|TRBJ1-2|TRBD1|TRBV4-1
CASSPRQGDTDGYTF
TGCGCCAGCAGCCCCCGGCAGGGGGATACGGATGGCTACACCTTC
>once|TRBJ2-3|-|TRBV25-1
CASSFLGTDTQYF
TGTGCCAGCAGTTTTCTGGGCACAGATACGCAGTATTTT
>-|TRBJ1-1|TRBD1|TRBV28
CASSHRGMSTEAFF
TGTGCCAGCAGTCACAGGGGGATGAGTACTGAAGCTTTCTTT
>-|TRBJ1-2|-|TRBV5-4
CASSLAGQSANYGYTF
TGTGCCAGCAGCTTGGCCGGACAGTCTGCCAACTATGGCTACACCTTC
>-|TRBJ1-5|-|TRBV28
CASSFGASHQPQHF
TGTGCCAGCAGTTTTGGTGCGTCTCATCAGCCCCAGCATTTT
>-|TRBJ2-7|-|TRBV7-8
CASSLVAGDYEQYF
TGTGCCAGCAGCTTAGTGGCAGGTGACTACGAGCAGTACTTC
>-|TRBJ1-1|TRBD1|TRBV5-8
CASSWGQGVNTEAFF
TGTGCCAGCAGCTGGGGACAGGGGGTGAACACTGAAGCTTTCTTT
>-|TRBJ1-1|TRBD1|TRBV19
CASSTGQDTEAFF
TGTGCCAGTAGTACAGGACAGGACACTGAAGCTTTCTTT
>once|TRBJ1-2|-|TRBV9
CASSDSQDSDSAGYTF
TGTGCCAGCAGCGACAGCCAGGACTCCGACAGTGCTGGCTACACCTTC
>-|TRBJ1-1|-|TRBV27
CASSPFANTEAFF
TGTGCCAGCAGTCCCTTTGCGAACACTGAAGCTTTCTTT
>-|TRBJ2-5|TRBD1|TRBV7-9
CASSPGDSLGETQYF
TGTGCCAGCAGCCCAGGGGACAGCCTAGGAGAGACCCAGTACTTC
>-|TRBJ2-7|-|TRBV28
CASSFPGTLSYEQYF
TGTGCCAGCAGTTTCCCCGGGACACTGTCCTACGAGCAGTACTTC
>once|TRBJ2-3|-|TRBV5-4
CASSSGDSTDTQYF
TGTGCCAGCAGCTCAGGGGACAGCACAGATACGCAGTATTTT
>-|TRBJ1-1|-|TRBV27
CASSLSLKYNTEAFF
TGTGCCAGCAGTTTATCTCTGAAATACAACACTGAAGCTTTCTTT
>-|TRBJ2-7|-|TRBV27
CASSIPPEQYF
TGTGCCAGCAGTATCCCCCCCGAGCAGTACTTC
>-|TRBJ1-3|-|TRBV27
CASRGARSGNTIYF
TGTGCCAGCAGAGGGGCCCGCTCTGGAAACACCATATATTTT
>-|TRBJ2-7|TRBD2|TRBV6-6
CASNPTSGSSYEQYF
TGTGCCAGCAACCCGACTAGCGGGAGCTCCTACGAGCAGTACTTC
>-|TRBJ2-7|-|TRBV21-1
CASALNPQGYEQYF
TGTGCCAGCGCCCTTAACCCACAGGGCTACGAGCAGTACTTC
>-|TRBJ1-4|-|TRBV7-9
CASSPTSGHRNEKLFF
TGTGCCAGCAGCCCGACCTCGGGACACCGTAATGAAAAACTGTTTTTT
>once|TRBJ2-1|TRBD2|TRBV9
CASSAPSGSANNEQFF
TGTGCCAGCAGCGCACCGAGCGGGAGCGCCAACAATGAGCAGTTCTTC
>once|TRBJ2-1|-|TRBV6-7
CASSLPVTSTYNEQFF
TGTGCCAGCAGTTTACCCGTAACTTCAACCTACAATGAGCAGTTCTTC
>-|TRBJ2-7|TRBD2|TRBV14
CASSPRLAGEHEQYF
TGTGCCAGCAGCCCCCGACTAGCGGGAGAGCACGAGCAGTACTTC
>-|TRBJ2-3|TRBD1|TRBV19
CASSTPAGGAKFLSRDTQYF
TGTGCCAGTAGTACGCCGGCAGGGGGCGCGAAGTTTTTAAGTCGGGATACGCAGTATTTT
>-|TRBJ2-5|TRBD2|TRBV5-6
CASTLGTSLETQYF
TGTGCCAGCACGCTTGGGACTAGCTTAGAGACCCAGTACTTC
>-|TRBJ2-3|-|TRBV11-3
CASSLGTDTQYF
TGTGCCAGCAGCTTAGGCACAGATACGCAGTATTTT
>-|TRBJ1-5|-|TRBV19
CASTISPGRNQPQHF
TGTGCCAGTACCATCAGTCCAGGCCGCAATCAGCCCCAGCATTTT
>-|TRBJ2-1|TRBD2|TRBV19
CASSWTRSRFDEQFF
TGTGCCAGTAGCTGGACTAGGAGTCGGTTCGATGAGCAGTTCTTC